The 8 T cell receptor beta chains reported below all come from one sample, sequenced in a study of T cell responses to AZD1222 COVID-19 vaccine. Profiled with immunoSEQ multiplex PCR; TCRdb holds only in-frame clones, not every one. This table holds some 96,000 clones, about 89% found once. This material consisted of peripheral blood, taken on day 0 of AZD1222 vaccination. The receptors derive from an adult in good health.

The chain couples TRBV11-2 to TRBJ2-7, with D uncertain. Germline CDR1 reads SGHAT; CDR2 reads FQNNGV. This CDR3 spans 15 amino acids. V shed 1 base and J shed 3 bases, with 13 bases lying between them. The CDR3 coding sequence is TGTGCCAGCAGCTTAGGCGGCTCCAAGGTCTACGAGCAGTACTTC. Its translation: CASSLGGSKVYEQYF.

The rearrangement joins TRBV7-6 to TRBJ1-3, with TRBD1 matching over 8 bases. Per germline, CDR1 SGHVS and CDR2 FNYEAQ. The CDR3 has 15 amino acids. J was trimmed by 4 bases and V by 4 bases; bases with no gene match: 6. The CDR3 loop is CASSSGQGRGNTIYF. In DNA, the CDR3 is TGTGCCAGCAGCTCTGGACAGGGAAGAGGAAACACCATATATTTT.

CDR3 in DNA: TGTGCCACCAGTGACGGGGATCTGCCCCAGCATTTT. This codes for CATSDGDLPQHF. The chain combines TRBV24-1 with TRBJ1-5; D remains ambiguous. Trimming removed 4 bases from V and 9 bases from J, with 9 bases in between. This CDR3 is built from 12 residues. From germline, CDR1 is KGHDR and CDR2 SFDVKD.

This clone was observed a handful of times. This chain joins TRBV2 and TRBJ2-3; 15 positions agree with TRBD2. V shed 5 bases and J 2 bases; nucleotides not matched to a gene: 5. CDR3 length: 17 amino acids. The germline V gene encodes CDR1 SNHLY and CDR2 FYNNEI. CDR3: CASSKGLAGGTTDTQYF. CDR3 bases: TGTGCCAGCAGTAAAGGACTAGCGGGAGGGACCACAGATACGCAGTATTTT.

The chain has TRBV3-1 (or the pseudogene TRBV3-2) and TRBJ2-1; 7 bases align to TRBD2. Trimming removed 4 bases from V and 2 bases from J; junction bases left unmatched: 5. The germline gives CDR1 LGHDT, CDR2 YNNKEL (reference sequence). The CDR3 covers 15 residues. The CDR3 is CASSPELAPYNEQFF. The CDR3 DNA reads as TGTGCCAGCAGCCCCGAACTAGCGCCCTACAATGAGCAGTTCTTC.

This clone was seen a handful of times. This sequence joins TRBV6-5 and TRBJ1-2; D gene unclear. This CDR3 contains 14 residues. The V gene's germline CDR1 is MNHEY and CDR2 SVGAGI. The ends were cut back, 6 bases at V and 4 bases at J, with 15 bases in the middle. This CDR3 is CASRGGSRSYGYTF. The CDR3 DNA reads TGTGCCAGCAGAGGAGGCTCCCGATCCTATGGCTACACCTTC.

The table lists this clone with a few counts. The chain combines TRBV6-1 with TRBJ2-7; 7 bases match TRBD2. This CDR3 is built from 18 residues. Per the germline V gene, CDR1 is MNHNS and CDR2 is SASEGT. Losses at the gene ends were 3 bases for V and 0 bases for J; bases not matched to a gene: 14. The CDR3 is CASSESSGGFLSSYEQYF. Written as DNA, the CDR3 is TGTGCCAGCAGTGAGTCTAGCGGCGGATTCCTAAGCTCCTACGAGCAGTACTTC.

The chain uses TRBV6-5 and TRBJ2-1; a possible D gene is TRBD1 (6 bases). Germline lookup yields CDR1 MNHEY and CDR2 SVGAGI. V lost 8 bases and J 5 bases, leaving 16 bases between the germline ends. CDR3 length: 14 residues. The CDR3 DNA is TGTGCCAGCGGCTTGAAGGGACACCACAATGAGCAGTTCTTC. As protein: CASGLKGHHNEQFF.